This T cell receptor (beta chain) stems from a study of cytomegalovirus exposure and HLA in healthy donors. The CDR3 has 14 amino acids. V dropped 1 base and J dropped 1 base, with 7 bases sitting between them. Looked up from germline, CDR1 is SGHAT and CDR2 is FQDESV (reference sequence). The PCR contained 60 Vbeta and 13 Jbeta primers. Profiling relied on immunoSEQ multiplex PCR, and the TCRdb table lists in-frame clones only, not all of them. The table records tens of thousands of clones, roughly 80% of them present only once. The TCR originated in a man in his thirties or forties in good health and CMV-seronegative. The chain has TRBV11-1 and TRBJ2-5; a weak D match, TRBD1 (5 bases). The sample was PBMCs. CDR3 nucleotide sequence: TGTGCCAGCAGCTTAGAAGACAGCCAAGAGACCCAGTACTTC. Its protein product is CASSLEDSQETQYF.